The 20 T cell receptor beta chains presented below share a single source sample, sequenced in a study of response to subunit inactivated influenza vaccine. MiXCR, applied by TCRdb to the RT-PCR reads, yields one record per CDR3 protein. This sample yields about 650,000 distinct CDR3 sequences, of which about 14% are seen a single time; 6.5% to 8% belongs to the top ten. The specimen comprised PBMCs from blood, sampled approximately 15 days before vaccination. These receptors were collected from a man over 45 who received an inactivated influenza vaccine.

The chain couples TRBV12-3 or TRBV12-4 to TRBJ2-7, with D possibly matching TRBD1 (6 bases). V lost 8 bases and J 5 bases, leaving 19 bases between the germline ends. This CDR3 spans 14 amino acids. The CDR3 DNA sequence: TGTGCCAGCTGCCCGGGGCAGGGGTTAGACGAGCAGTACTTC. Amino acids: CASCPGQGLDEQYF.

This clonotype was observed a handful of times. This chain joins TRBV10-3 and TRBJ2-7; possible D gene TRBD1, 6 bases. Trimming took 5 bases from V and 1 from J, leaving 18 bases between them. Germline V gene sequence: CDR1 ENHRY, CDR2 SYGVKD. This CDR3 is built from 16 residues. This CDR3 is CAISSSDRLHSYEQYF. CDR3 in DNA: TGTGCCATCAGTTCCAGTGACAGGTTGCATTCCTACGAGCAGTACTTC.

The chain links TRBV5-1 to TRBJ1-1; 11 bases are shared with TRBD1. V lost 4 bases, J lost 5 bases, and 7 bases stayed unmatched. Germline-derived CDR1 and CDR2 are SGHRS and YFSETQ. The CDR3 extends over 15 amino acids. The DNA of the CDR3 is TGCGCCAGCAGCCTACTGGGACAGGGGGTGACTGAAGCTTTCTTT. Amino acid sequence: CASSLLGQGVTEAFF.

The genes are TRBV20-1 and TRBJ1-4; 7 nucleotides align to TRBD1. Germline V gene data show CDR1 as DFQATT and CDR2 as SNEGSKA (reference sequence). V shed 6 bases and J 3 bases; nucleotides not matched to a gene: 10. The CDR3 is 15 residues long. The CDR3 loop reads CSAIHEGAANEKLFF. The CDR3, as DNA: TGCAGTGCCATCCACGAGGGGGCTGCTAATGAAAAACTGTTTTTT.

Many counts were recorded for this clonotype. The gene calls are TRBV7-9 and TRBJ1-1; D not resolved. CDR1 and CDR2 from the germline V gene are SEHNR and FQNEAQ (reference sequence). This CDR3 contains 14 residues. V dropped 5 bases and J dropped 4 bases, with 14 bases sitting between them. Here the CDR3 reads CASSPPGRGTEAFF. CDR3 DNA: TGTGCCAGCAGCCCCCCCGGACGCGGCACTGAAGCTTTCTTT. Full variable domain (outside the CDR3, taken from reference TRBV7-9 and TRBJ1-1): DTGVSQNPRHKITKRGQNVTFRCDPISEHNRLYWYRQTLGQGPEFLTYFQNEAQLEKSRLLSDRFSAERPKGSFSTLEIQRTEQGDSAMYLCASSPPGRGTEAFFGQGTRLTVV.

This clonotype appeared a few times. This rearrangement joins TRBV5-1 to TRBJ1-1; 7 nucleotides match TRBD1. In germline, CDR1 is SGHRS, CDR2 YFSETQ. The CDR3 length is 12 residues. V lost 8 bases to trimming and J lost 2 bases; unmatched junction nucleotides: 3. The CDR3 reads CASGDSNTEAFF. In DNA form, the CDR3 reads TGCGCCAGTGGGGACAGCAACACTGAAGCTTTCTTT.

The CDR3 region has the DNA TGTGCCACCAGCACCAGACAGGGGAACGGCTACACCTTC. Translating it yields CATSTRQGNGYTF. The chain carries TRBV15 and TRBJ1-2, with 8 bases aligning to TRBD1. V lost 4 bases, J lost 8 bases, and 6 bases stayed unmatched. The germline CDR1 and CDR2 sequences are LNHNV and YYDKDF (reference sequence). The CDR3 covers 13 residues.

The CDR3 sequence: CASSLALTLARPGETQYF. The CDR3 DNA sequence: TGCGCCAGCAGCTTGGCCCTAACTCTAGCGAGACCGGGGGAGACCCAGTACTTC. The chain combines TRBV5-1 with TRBJ2-5, with a possible D match to TRBD2 (6 bases). Germline CDR1 is SGHRS and CDR2 is YFSETQ. This CDR3 spans 18 amino acids. The V end lost 0 bases, the J end lost 5 bases, and 23 bases lay between the germline ends. The full variable domain, completed using reference TRBV5-1 and TRBJ2-5, is KAGVTQTPRYLIKTRGQQVTLSCSPISGHRSVSWYQQTPGQGLQFLFEYFSETQRNKGNFPGRFSGRQFSNSRSEMNVSTLELGDSALYLCASSLALTLARPGETQYFGPGTRLLVL.

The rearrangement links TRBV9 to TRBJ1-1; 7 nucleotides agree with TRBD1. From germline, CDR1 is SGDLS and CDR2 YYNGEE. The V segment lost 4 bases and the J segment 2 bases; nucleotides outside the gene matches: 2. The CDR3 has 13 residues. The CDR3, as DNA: TGTGCCAGCAGCAACAGGGGTAACACTGAAGCTTTCTTT. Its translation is CASSNRGNTEAFF.

Here the CDR3 reads CASSIQGFMNTEAFF. The CDR3 region has the DNA TGTGCCAGCAGTATACAGGGGTTCATGAACACTGAAGCTTTCTTT. The rearrangement uses TRBV5-4 and TRBJ1-1; 7 bases match TRBD1. CDR3 size: 15 residues. After removal of 5 bases from V and 0 bases from J, the junction contained 7 bases not matched to a gene. Germline CDR1 and CDR2: SGHNT and YYREEE (reference sequence).

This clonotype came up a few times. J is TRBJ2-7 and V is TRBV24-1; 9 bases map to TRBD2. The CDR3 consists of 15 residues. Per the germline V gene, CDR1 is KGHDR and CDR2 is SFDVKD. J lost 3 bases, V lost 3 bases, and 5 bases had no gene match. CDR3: CATSDSLAGIYEQYF. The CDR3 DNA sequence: TGTGCCACCAGTGATAGCCTAGCGGGGATCTACGAGCAGTACTTC.

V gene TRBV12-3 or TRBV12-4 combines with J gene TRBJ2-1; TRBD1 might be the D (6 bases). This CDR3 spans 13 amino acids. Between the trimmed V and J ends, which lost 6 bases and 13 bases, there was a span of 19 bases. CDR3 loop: CASRTTGTSPQFF. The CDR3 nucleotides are TGTGCCAGCAGGACAACAGGGACCTCCCCCCAGTTCTTC.

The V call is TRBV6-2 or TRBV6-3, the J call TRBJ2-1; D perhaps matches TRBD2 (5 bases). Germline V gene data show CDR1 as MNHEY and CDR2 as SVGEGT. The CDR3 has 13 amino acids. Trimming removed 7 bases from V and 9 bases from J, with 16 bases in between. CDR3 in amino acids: CASTSEGVGEQFF. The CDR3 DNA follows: TGTGCCAGCACCTCCGAGGGTGTCGGTGAGCAGTTCTTC.

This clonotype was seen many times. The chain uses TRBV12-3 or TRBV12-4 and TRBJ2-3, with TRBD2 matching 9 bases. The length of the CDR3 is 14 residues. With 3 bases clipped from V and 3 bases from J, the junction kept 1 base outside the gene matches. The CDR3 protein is CASSFAGGTDTQYF. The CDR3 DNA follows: TGTGCCAGCAGTTTTGCGGGAGGGACAGATACGCAGTATTTT.

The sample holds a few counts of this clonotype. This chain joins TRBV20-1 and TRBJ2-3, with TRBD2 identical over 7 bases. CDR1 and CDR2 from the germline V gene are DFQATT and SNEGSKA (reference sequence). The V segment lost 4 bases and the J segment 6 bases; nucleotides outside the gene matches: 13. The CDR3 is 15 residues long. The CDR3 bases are TGCAGTGCTACCCGTGGGCTAGCGGATCAGGATACGCAGTATTTT. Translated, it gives CSATRGLADQDTQYF.

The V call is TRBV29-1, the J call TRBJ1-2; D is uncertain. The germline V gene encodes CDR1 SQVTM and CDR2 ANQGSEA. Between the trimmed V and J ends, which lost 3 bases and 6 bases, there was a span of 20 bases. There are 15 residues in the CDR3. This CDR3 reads CSVEVPSRGEDGYTF. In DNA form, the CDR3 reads TGCAGCGTTGAGGTCCCGTCGCGGGGTGAGGATGGCTACACCTTC.

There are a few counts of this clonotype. CDR3 protein: CASSQEARSSSYEQYF. In nucleotides, the CDR3 is TGTGCCAGCAGCCAAGAGGCCAGGTCAAGCTCCTACGAGCAGTACTTC. The rearrangement joins TRBV4-2 to TRBJ2-7; no clear D gene. The CDR3 runs 16 residues. V lost 0 bases and J lost 0, with 12 bases in between. Per germline, CDR1 LGHNA and CDR2 YNFKEQ.

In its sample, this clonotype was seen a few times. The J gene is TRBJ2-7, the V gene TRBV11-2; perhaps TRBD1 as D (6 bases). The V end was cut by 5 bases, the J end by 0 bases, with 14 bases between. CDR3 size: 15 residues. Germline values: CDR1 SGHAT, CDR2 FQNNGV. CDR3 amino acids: CASSKLTGFSYEQYF. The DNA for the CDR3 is TGTGCCAGCAGCAAGTTGACAGGTTTCTCCTACGAGCAGTACTTC.

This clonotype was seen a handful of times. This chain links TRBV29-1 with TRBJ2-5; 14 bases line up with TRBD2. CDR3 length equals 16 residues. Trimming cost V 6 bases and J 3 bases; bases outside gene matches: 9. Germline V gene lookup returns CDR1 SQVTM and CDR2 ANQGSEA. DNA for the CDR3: TGCAGCGTGCCCGGGACTAGCGGGAGATCAGAAGAGACCCAGTACTTC. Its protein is CSVPGTSGRSEETQYF.

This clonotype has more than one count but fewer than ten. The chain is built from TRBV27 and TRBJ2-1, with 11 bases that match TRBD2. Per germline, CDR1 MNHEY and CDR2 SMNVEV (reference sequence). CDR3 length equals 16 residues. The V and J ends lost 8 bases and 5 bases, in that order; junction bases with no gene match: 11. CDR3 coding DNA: TGTGCCAGCGGCGAACTGGGACTAGCGGAAAACAATGAGCAGTTCTTC. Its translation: CASGELGLAENNEQFF.